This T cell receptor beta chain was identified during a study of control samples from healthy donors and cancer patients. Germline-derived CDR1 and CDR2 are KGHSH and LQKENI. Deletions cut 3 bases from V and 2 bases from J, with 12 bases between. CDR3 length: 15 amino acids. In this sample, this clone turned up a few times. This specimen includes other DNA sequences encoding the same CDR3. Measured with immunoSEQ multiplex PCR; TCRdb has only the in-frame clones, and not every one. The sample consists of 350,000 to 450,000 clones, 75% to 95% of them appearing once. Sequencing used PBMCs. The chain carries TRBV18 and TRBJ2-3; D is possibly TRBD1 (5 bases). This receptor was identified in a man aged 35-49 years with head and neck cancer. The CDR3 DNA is TGTGCCAGCTCACCTCCCCTAGGGGACACAGATACGCAGTATTTT. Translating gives CASSPPLGDTDTQYF. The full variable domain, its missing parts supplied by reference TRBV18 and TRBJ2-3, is NAGVMQNPRHLVRRRGQEARLRCSPMKGHSHVYWYRQLPEEGLKFMVYLQKENIIDESGMPKERFSAEFPKEGPSILRIQQVVRGDSAAYFCASSPPLGDTDTQYFGPGTRLTVL.